This T cell receptor beta chain was obtained from a study of T-cell memory formation after mild COVID-19. Study results and caveats: The finding that pre-infection memory included some responding clones suggested that cross-reactive memory joined. Clones that got smaller from day 15 to 85 had even CD4/CD8, while clones growing later tipped toward CD4+.

This clonotype showed up many times. Its antigen is still unknown. Germline loops: CDR1 SGHNT, CDR2 YYREEE (reference sequence). The CDR3 contains 14 residues. Deletions cut 5 bases from V and 6 bases from J, with 18 bases between. TCRdb reprocessed the 5' RACE reads via MiXCR and lists one record per CDR3 protein. The sample contains 200,000 to 300,000 distinct CDR3 sequences, around 17% of which appear only once. The chain couples TRBV5-4 to TRBJ2-7; possibly TRBD1 for D (6 bases). The sequence was obtained from a man between 18 and 29 years old who had mild COVID-19 (a few samples of this study predate the infection). Cell type and time point are not known. Sequencing used PBMCs or a T cell subset sorted from them (not recorded which). This chain's CDR3 is CASRFGPGAGEQYF. DNA for the CDR3: TGTGCCAGCAGATTCGGCCCAGGGGCCGGCGAGCAGTACTTC. The whole variable domain, filled in from reference TRBV5-4 and TRBJ2-7, reads ETGVTQSPTHLIKTRGQQVTLRCSSQSGHNTVSWYQQALGQGPQFIFQYYREEENGRGNFPPRFSGLQFPNYSSELNVNALELDDSALYLCASRFGPGAGEQYFGPGTRLTVT.